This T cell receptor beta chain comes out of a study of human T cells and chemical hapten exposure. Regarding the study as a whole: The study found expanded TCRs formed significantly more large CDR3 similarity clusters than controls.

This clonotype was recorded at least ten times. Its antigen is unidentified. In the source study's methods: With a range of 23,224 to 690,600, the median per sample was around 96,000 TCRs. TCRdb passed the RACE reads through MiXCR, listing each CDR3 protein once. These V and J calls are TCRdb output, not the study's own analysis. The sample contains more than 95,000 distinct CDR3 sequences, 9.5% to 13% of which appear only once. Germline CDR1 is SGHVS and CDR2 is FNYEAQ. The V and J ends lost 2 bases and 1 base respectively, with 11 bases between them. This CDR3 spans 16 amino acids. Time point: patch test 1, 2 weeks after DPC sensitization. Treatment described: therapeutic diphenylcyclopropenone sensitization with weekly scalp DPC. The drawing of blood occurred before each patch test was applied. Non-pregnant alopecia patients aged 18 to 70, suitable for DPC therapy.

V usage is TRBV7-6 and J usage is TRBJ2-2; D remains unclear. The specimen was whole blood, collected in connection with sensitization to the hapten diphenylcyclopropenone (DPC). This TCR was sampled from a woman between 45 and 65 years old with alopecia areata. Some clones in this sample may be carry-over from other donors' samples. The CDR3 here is CASSLMIVVNTGELFF. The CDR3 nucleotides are TGTGCCAGCAGCTTAATGATAGTTGTGAACACCGGGGAGCTGTTTTTT.